Below, 25 T cell receptor beta chains from the same sample are listed, as sequenced in a study of T-cell memory formation after mild COVID-19 (TCRdb year 2021). The library was produced with 5' RACE. The run used an Illumina NovaSeq 6000. TCRdb reprocessed the public reads (quality trimming at Q25 with fastp, clone calling with MiXCR) and kept in-frame beta chains. Each CDR3 protein gets just one entry, which takes the most common genes and DNA from the rows behind it. The sample includes some 150,000 distinct CDR3 sequences, with 14% observed a single time. The ten largest clonotypes hold 28% of the sample. The sequencing input was PBMCs or a T cell subset sorted from them (not recorded which). These receptors all come from an adult woman who had mild COVID-19 (a few samples of this study predate the infection). The sample titles of this study are shuffled in the database, so cell type and time point are left out; the donor was told from shared clones.

V and J are TRBV5-1 and TRBJ2-3, with unresolved D. This CDR3 is 15 amino acids long. Trimming took off 0 bases at V and 0 bases at J, with 8 bases between the two ends. Germline V CDR1 and CDR2: SGHRS, YFSETQ. The CDR3 DNA reads as TGCGCCAGCAGCTTGGGTACTCAAAGCACAGATACGCAGTATTTT. Translating it yields CASSLGTQSTDTQYF.

This clonotype was found a few times. The V and J genes are TRBV19 and TRBJ2-7; D call uncertain. Germline V gene data show CDR1 as LNHDA and CDR2 as SQIVND (reference sequence). The CDR3 loop spans 13 amino acids. V lost 4 bases, J lost 5 bases, and 12 bases lay in between. The DNA for the CDR3 is TGTGCCAGTAGTACCCGCGATCTGGACGAGCAGTACTTC. It encodes CASSTRDLDEQYF. Filled out from reference TRBV19 and TRBJ2-7, the complete variable domain reads DGGITQSPKYLFRKEGQNVTLSCEQNLNHDAMYWYRQDPGQGLRLIYYSQIVNDFQKGDIAEGYSVSREKKESFPLTVTSAQKNPTAFYLCASSTRDLDEQYFGPGTRLTVT.

This clonotype was observed many times. The V and J genes are TRBV12-5 and TRBJ2-1; tentatively, D is TRBD1 or TRBD2 (5 bases each). The CDR3 runs to 12 residues. The ends were cut back, 3 bases at V and 9 bases at J, with 9 bases in the middle. The germline gives CDR1 LGHNT, CDR2 FRNRAP. CDR3 nucleotide sequence: TGTGCTAGTGGTTTCCCCGGGACTGAGCAGTTCTTC. It is translated as CASGFPGTEQFF.

This chain joins TRBV6-5 and TRBJ1-2; 7 nucleotides match TRBD1. Trimming took 2 bases from V and 6 from J; bases not matched to a gene: 9. Germline V gives CDR1 MNHEY, CDR2 SVGAGI. This CDR3 has 15 amino acids. For the CDR3, the DNA is TGTGCCAGCAGTTACCTATACAGGGGATTGGATGGCTACACCTTC. Amino acid sequence: CASSYLYRGLDGYTF.

The V gene is TRBV7-9, the J gene TRBJ1-1; D is perhaps TRBD1 (5 bases). CDR3 length: 16 residues. The V end was cut by 2 bases, the J end by 0 bases, with 13 bases between. The germline gives CDR1 SEHNR, CDR2 FQNEAQ (reference sequence). The CDR3 protein is CASSLSRGGMNTEAFF. The CDR3 DNA reads as TGTGCCAGCAGCTTAAGCCGGGGGGGTATGAACACTGAAGCTTTCTTT. Drawing the rest from reference TRBV7-9 and TRBJ1-1, the complete variable domain is DTGVSQNPRHKITKRGQNVTFRCDPISEHNRLYWYRQTLGQGPEFLTYFQNEAQLEKSRLLSDRFSAERPKGSFSTLEIQRTEQGDSAMYLCASSLSRGGMNTEAFFGQGTRLTVV.

This chain uses TRBV29-1 with TRBJ2-3; the D gene is possibly TRBD2 (6 bases). Germline CDR1 and CDR2: SQVTM and ANQGSEA. The CDR3 is 14 residues long. Trimming took 1 base from V and 0 from J, leaving 8 bases between them. CDR3 sequence (DNA): TGCAGCGTTGAAGGGGGGGATAGCACAGATACGCAGTATTTT. Residues: CSVEGGDSTDTQYF.

The chain uses TRBV9 and TRBJ1-2; D call uncertain. V lost 0 bases, J lost 4 bases, and 16 bases lay in between. CDR1 and CDR2 (germline): SGDLS, YYNGEE. The CDR3 runs to 16 residues. The CDR3 sequence is CASSVDPGGGLYGYTF. In DNA form, the CDR3 reads TGTGCCAGCAGCGTAGACCCGGGCGGAGGGCTCTATGGCTACACCTTC.

This sequence joins TRBV7-2 and TRBJ2-7; D call uncertain. This CDR3 is 14 amino acids long. Germline CDR1 reads SGHTA; CDR2 reads FQGNSA. The ends were cut back, 5 bases at V and 3 bases at J, with 14 bases in the middle. The CDR3 here is CASSPQADNYEQYF. In DNA form, the CDR3 reads TGTGCCAGCAGCCCCCAGGCAGACAACTACGAGCAGTACTTC.

This clonotype showed up just a few times. This sequence joins TRBV11-2 and TRBJ2-7; possibly TRBD1 or TRBD2 for D (7 bases each). From germline, CDR1 is SGHAT and CDR2 FQNNGV. The V gene lost 5 bases and the J gene lost 3 bases, with 14 bases spanning the gap. The CDR3 has 14 residues. CDR3 sequence: CASSRTGEGYEQYF. The CDR3 region has the DNA TGTGCCAGCAGCCGCACAGGGGAGGGCTACGAGCAGTACTTC.

This clonotype was detected only a few times. The chain uses TRBV7-3 and TRBJ2-2; 9 bases match TRBD2. CDR3 length equals 15 residues. The J segment lost 4 bases and the V segment lost 5 bases, leaving 5 bases of the junction unmatched. Germline CDR1 and CDR2: SGHTA and FQGTGA. The CDR3 reads CASSMGLATTGELFF. CDR3 nucleotides: TGTGCCAGCAGCATGGGACTAGCCACCACCGGGGAGCTGTTTTTT. Variable domain in full (rest from reference TRBV7-3 and TRBJ2-2): GAGVSQTPSNKVTEKGKYVELRCDPISGHTALYWYRQSLGQGPEFLIYFQGTGAADDSGLPNDRFFAVRPEGSVSTLKIQRTERGDSAVYLCASSMGLATTGELFFGEGSRLTVL.

The chain recombines TRBV4-1 with TRBJ2-5; TRBD2 agrees at 9 bases. The CDR3 is 18 amino acids. Germline V gene sequence: CDR1 MGHRA, CDR2 YSYEKL. Trimming cost V 1 base and J 5 bases; bases outside gene matches: 14. CDR3 sequence reads: CASSQGWVLAGTQETQYF. CDR3 bases: TGCGCCAGCAGCCAAGGGTGGGTGCTAGCGGGAACCCAGGAGACCCAGTACTTC.

This chain connects TRBV13 to TRBJ2-5; tentative D call: TRBD2 (5 bases). CDR3 length: 15 amino acids. The germline V gene encodes CDR1 PRHDT and CDR2 FYEKMQ (reference sequence). The V end lost 5 bases, the J end lost 4 bases, and 17 bases lay between the germline ends. This chain's CDR3 is CASSPPRGSGETQYF. In DNA, the CDR3 is TGTGCCAGCAGCCCCCCCCGAGGGAGTGGAGAGACCCAGTACTTC. The full variable domain, with the rest looked up from reference TRBV13 and TRBJ2-5, is AAGVIQSPRHLIKEKRETATLKCYPIPRHDTVYWYQQGPGQDPQFLISFYEKMQSDKGSIPDRFSAQQFSDYHSELNMSSLELGDSALYFCASSPPRGSGETQYFGPGTRLLVL.

This clonotype was observed many times. The chain carries TRBV7-2 and TRBJ1-3; D is undetermined. Trimming stripped 3 bases from V and 0 bases from J, with 9 bases between. The CDR3 contains 15 residues. Germline loops: CDR1 SGHTA, CDR2 FQGNSA. The CDR3 is CASSFDGSSGNTIYF. DNA for the CDR3: TGTGCCAGCAGCTTTGACGGATCCTCTGGAAACACCATATATTTT.

The chain employs TRBV11-1 and TRBJ2-5; 8 bases map to TRBD1. This CDR3 region has 14 residues. Germline V gives CDR1 SGHAT, CDR2 FQDESV (reference sequence). The J segment lost 5 bases and the V segment lost 5 bases, leaving 7 bases of the junction unmatched. The CDR3 sequence is CASSPRTGLETQYF. CDR3 sequence (DNA): TGTGCCAGCAGCCCCAGGACAGGGTTGGAGACCCAGTACTTC.

The V and J genes are TRBV12-3 or TRBV12-4 and TRBJ2-3, with TRBD2 as a possible D gene (5 bases). Trimming removed 8 bases at V and 6 bases at J, with 9 bases between. CDR3 length: 11 amino acids. The CDR3 region is CASAGLDTQYF. In nucleotides, the CDR3 is TGTGCCAGCGCGGGCTTGGATACGCAGTATTTT.

The chain combines TRBV7-9 with TRBJ2-7, with D maybe TRBD1 (5 bases). The germline V gene encodes CDR1 SEHNR and CDR2 FQNEAQ (reference sequence). The V end lost 5 bases, the J end lost 5 bases, and 13 bases lay between the germline ends. The CDR3 runs to 13 residues. CDR3 nucleotides: TGTGCCAGCAGCCCACCCTGGGGCCACGAGCAGTACTTC. Its translation is CASSPPWGHEQYF.

The rearrangement joins TRBV4-2 to TRBJ2-7; the match to TRBD1 covers 8 bases. CDR1 LGHNA and CDR2 YNFKEQ come from the germline V gene. V lost 1 base, J lost 3 bases, and 5 bases stayed unmatched. The CDR3 contains 15 residues. The CDR3 reads CASSQVLDRGYEQYF. The CDR3 DNA is TGTGCCAGCAGCCAAGTCCTCGACAGGGGCTACGAGCAGTACTTC.

The gene calls are TRBV7-9 and TRBJ2-1; 7 bases match TRBD2. J was trimmed by 5 bases and V by 4 bases; bases with no gene match: 2. CDR3 length equals 13 residues. Germline CDR1 reads SEHNR; CDR2 reads FQNEAQ (reference sequence). This CDR3 is CASSSGLNNEQFF. The CDR3 DNA follows: TGTGCCAGCAGCTCGGGACTAAACAATGAGCAGTTCTTC.

The gene calls are TRBV5-1 and TRBJ2-1; D is unresolved. The CDR3 is made up of 13 amino acids. Trimming took off 0 bases at V and 5 bases at J, with 6 bases between the two ends. Germline V gene sequence: CDR1 SGHRS, CDR2 YFSETQ. CDR3 protein: CASSLAQNNEQFF. The CDR3 DNA reads TGCGCCAGCAGCTTGGCCCAAAACAATGAGCAGTTCTTC.

The CDR3 bases are TGCAGCGTTGAACGAACAGGGGCCACCTACGAGCAGTACTTC. Translating gives CSVERTGATYEQYF. The chain joins TRBV29-1 to TRBJ2-7, with TRBD1 matching 7 bases. The germline CDR1 and CDR2 sequences are SQVTM and ANQGSEA. V lost 2 bases to trimming and J lost 2 bases; unmatched junction nucleotides: 6. CDR3 length equals 14 residues.

This clonotype was detected ten times or more. The chain is built from TRBV5-6 and TRBJ1-1; D is possibly TRBD1 (6 bases). In germline, CDR1 is SGHDT, CDR2 YYEEEE. The CDR3 runs to 13 residues. The V end was cut by 6 bases, the J end by 3 bases, with 12 bases between. CDR3 region: CASIRGRHTEAFF. The CDR3 DNA is TGTGCCAGCATCAGGGGACGGCACACTGAAGCTTTCTTT.

The V and J genes are TRBV19 and TRBJ1-1; D unclear. The CDR3 has 15 residues. Per the germline V gene, CDR1 is LNHDA and CDR2 is SQIVND (reference sequence). Trimming pared 8 bases from V and 1 base from J, leaving 17 bases between. The CDR3 loop reads CASRSVELSNTEAFF. The CDR3 DNA sequence: TGTGCCAGTCGGAGTGTGGAACTCTCGAACACTGAAGCTTTCTTT.

The V and J genes are TRBV5-1 and TRBJ2-1, with 11 bases lining up with TRBD2. Trimming at V came to 0 bases and at J to 8 bases, leaving 7 bases not matched to a gene. The CDR3 runs 16 residues. Germline V gives CDR1 SGHRS, CDR2 YFSETQ. In DNA, the CDR3 is TGCGCCAGCAGCTTGGGACTAGCGGGGCCCCGGGATGAGCAGTTCTTC. It codes for CASSLGLAGPRDEQFF.

This clonotype was seen a handful of times. The chain recombines TRBV4-1 with TRBJ2-7; D is possibly TRBD2 (5 bases). The V and J ends lost 0 bases and 8 bases respectively, with 11 bases between them. CDR3 length: 13 amino acids. The germline V gene encodes CDR1 MGHRA and CDR2 YSYEKL. In DNA form, the CDR3 reads TGCGCCAGCAGCCAAGAGGAGAGGGTTAAGCAGTACTTC. It translates to CASSQEERVKQYF.

This clonotype was counted only a few times. This chain joins TRBV24-1 and TRBJ2-2, with D possibly being TRBD2 (5 bases). V lost 5 bases to trimming and J lost 4 bases, with 13 bases between them. Germline assignment: CDR1 KGHDR and CDR2 SFDVKD. The CDR3 runs to 15 residues. The CDR3 here is CATSAPGVLTGELFF. Here the CDR3 DNA reads TGTGCCACCAGTGCCCCCGGGGTTCTCACCGGGGAGCTGTTTTTT.